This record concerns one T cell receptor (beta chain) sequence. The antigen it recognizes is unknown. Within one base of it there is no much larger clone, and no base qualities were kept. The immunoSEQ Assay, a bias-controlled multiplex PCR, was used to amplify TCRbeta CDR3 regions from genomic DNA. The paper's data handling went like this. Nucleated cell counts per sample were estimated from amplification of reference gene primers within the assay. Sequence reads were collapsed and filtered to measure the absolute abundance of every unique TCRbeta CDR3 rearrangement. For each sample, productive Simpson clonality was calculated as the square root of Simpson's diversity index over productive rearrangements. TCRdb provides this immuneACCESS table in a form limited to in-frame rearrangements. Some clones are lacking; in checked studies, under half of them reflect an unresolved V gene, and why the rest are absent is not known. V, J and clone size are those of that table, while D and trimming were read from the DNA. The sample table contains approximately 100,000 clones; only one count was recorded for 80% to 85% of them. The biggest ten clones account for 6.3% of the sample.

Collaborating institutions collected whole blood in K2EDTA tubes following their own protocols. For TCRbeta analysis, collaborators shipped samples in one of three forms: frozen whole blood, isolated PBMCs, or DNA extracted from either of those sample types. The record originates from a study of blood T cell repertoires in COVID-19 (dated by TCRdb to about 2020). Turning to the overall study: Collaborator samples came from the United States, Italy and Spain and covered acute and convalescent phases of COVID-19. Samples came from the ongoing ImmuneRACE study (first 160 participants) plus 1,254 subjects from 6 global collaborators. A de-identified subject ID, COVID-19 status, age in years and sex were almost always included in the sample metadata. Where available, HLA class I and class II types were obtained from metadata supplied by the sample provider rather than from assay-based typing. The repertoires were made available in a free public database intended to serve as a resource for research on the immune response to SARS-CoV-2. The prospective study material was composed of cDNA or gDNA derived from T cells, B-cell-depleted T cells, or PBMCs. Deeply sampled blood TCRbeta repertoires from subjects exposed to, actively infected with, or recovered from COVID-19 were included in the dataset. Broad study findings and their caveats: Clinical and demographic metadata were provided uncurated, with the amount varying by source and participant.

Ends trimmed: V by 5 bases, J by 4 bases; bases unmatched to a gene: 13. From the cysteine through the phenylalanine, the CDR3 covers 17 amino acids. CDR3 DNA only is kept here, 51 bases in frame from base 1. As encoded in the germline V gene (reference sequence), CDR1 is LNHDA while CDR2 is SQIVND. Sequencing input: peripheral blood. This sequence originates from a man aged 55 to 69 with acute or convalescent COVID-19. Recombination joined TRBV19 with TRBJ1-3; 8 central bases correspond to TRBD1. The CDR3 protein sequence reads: CASSPRPGTGFGNTIYF. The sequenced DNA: TGTGCCAGTAGTCCCCGTCCCGGGACAGGTTTCGGAAACACCATATATTTT. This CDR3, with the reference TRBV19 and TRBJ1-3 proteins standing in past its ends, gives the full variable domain DGGITQSPKYLFRKEGQNVTLSCEQNLNHDAMYWYRQDPGQGLRLIYYSQIVNDFQKGDIAEGYSVSREKKESFPLTVTSAQKNPTAFYLCASSPRPGTGFGNTIYFGEGSWLTVV.